Below, 31 T cell receptor beta chains from the same sample are listed, as sequenced in a study of T cell repertoires in cytomegalovirus infection. MiXCR, run by TCRdb on the reads, gives a single entry per CDR3 protein. The sample has 500,000 to 600,000 distinct CDR3 sequences; more than 15% are singletons. Sequences were obtained from CD8+ T cells from PBMCs. The receptors come from a human donor in good health (CMV status not recorded). Some clones in this sample may be carry-over from other donors' samples.

There are many counts of this clonotype. This chain joins TRBV7-9 and TRBJ1-1; D gene uncertain. The length of the CDR3 is 15 residues. The germline V gene has CDR1 SEHNR and CDR2 FQNEAQ (reference sequence). V lost 2 bases, J lost 1 base, and 11 bases lay in between. Written as DNA, the CDR3 is TGTGCCAGCAGCTTAAGTCTCGGAGAGAACACTGAAGCTTTCTTT. It translates to CASSLSLGENTEAFF. The complete variable domain, with remaining parts taken from reference TRBV7-9 and TRBJ1-1, reads DTGVSQNPRHKITKRGQNVTFRCDPISEHNRLYWYRQTLGQGPEFLTYFQNEAQLEKSRLLSDRFSAERPKGSFSTLEIQRTEQGDSAMYLCASSLSLGENTEAFFGQGTRLTVV.

This clonotype came up many times. The J gene is TRBJ2-3, the V gene TRBV7-9; the match to TRBD1 covers 9 bases. There are 15 residues in the CDR3. Looked up from germline, CDR1 is SEHNR and CDR2 is FQNEAQ (reference sequence). V trimming: 5 bases; J trimming: 4 bases; junction bases outside the gene matches: 7. CDR3 sequence reads: CASSPTGTGPDTQYF. The DNA of the CDR3 is TGTGCCAGCAGCCCTACCGGGACAGGGCCAGATACGCAGTATTTT.

V gene TRBV27 combines with J gene TRBJ2-2, with 11 bases aligning to TRBD1. This CDR3 spans 16 amino acids. Losses at the gene ends were 6 bases for V and 5 bases for J; bases not matched to a gene: 8. CDR1 is MNHEY and CDR2 is SMNVEV in the germline V gene (reference sequence). CDR3 protein: CASRGSGTGGTGELFF. The CDR3 DNA reads as TGTGCCAGCAGGGGATCCGGGACAGGGGGTACCGGGGAGCTGTTTTTT.

This clonotype was recorded at least ten times. The chain links TRBV10-2 to TRBJ1-2, with D possibly matching TRBD1 (6 bases). Germline lookup yields CDR1 WSHSY and CDR2 SAAADI. This CDR3 comprises 14 residues. Trimming took off 0 bases at V and 6 bases at J, with 11 bases between the two ends. The CDR3 spells CASSESTTGNGYTF. For the CDR3, the DNA is TGCGCCAGCAGTGAGTCGACGACAGGAAATGGCTACACCTTC.

In its sample, this clonotype was seen many times. The chain has TRBV11-2 and TRBJ1-1; D gene unclear. Germline V lookup: CDR1 SGHAT, CDR2 FQNNGV. The V gene lost 6 bases and the J gene lost 1 base, with 12 bases spanning the gap. CDR3 length: 14 amino acids. CDR3 residues: CASREGTTNTEAFF. The CDR3 region has the DNA TGTGCCAGCAGGGAGGGCACAACGAACACTGAAGCTTTCTTT.

Ten or more counts support this clonotype. V gene TRBV7-8 combines with J gene TRBJ2-7; no reliable D call. The germline V gene has CDR1 SGHVS and CDR2 FQNEAQ. V gave up 1 base and J gave up 3 bases, with 13 bases separating them. The CDR3 length is 15 residues. The CDR3 reads CASSLETTPNYEQYF. In DNA form, the CDR3 reads TGTGCCAGCAGCTTAGAAACAACTCCTAACTACGAGCAGTACTTC.

J is TRBJ1-2 and V is TRBV13; 7 bases are shared with TRBD1. Germline CDR1 reads PRHDT; CDR2 reads FYEKMQ (reference sequence). Trimming at V came to 2 bases and at J to 0 bases, leaving 6 bases not matched to a gene. The length of the CDR3 is 16 residues. The CDR3 coding sequence is TGTGCCAGCAGCTTAAAGGGGGCGAGGACTAACTATGGCTACACCTTC. Protein sequence: CASSLKGARTNYGYTF.

Of note for this clonotype: A read error is possible here, since a much larger clone lies one base away. This CDR3 is missing its conserved last phenylalanine or tryptophan, likely due to a read error. J is TRBJ2-1 and V is TRBV30; D not certain. Germline loops: CDR1 GTSNPN, CDR2 SVGIG (reference sequence). This CDR3 has 16 residues. Trimming took 0 bases from V and 2 from J, leaving 14 bases between them. In nucleotides, the CDR3 is TGTGCCTGGAGTGTTGAAGTCCAACCTCCCTACAATGAGCAGTTCTTA. Translating gives CAWSVEVQPPYNEQFL.

This clonotype has ten or more counts. The chain carries TRBV27 and TRBJ1-1; a weak D match, TRBD1 (5 bases). The CDR3 is 13 residues long. The germline CDR1 and CDR2 sequences are MNHEY and SMNVEV (reference sequence). Deletions cut 8 bases from V and 4 bases from J, with 14 bases between. The CDR3 coding sequence is TGTGCCAGCGGTCAGGGATGGGGCACTGAAGCTTTCTTT. Its translation: CASGQGWGTEAFF.

There are a few counts of this clonotype. The V call is TRBV6-1, the J call TRBJ1-1; no reliable D call. CDR3 length equals 12 residues. Trimming took 2 bases from V and 5 from J, leaving 6 bases between them. The germline gives CDR1 MNHNS, CDR2 SASEGT. CDR3 region: CASSERETEAFF. In DNA, the CDR3 is TGTGCCAGCAGTGAAAGAGAAACTGAAGCTTTCTTT.

This clonotype was seen at least ten times. The chain has TRBV10-3 and TRBJ2-6; no firm D call. Germline lookup yields CDR1 ENHRY and CDR2 SYGVKD. Trimming shortened V by 2 bases and J by 0 bases, and 14 bases separated the two germline ends. The CDR3 loop spans 18 amino acids. CDR3 residues: CAISEASPLSSGANVLTF. In nucleotides, the CDR3 is TGTGCCATCAGTGAGGCTAGTCCTCTTAGCTCTGGGGCCAACGTCCTGACTTTC.

The chain employs TRBV7-6 and TRBJ1-1; a weak D match, TRBD1 (6 bases). V was clipped by 6 bases and J by 4 bases, with 21 bases between them. The CDR3 runs 16 residues. CDR1 and CDR2 from the germline V gene are SGHVS and FNYEAQ. Here the CDR3 DNA reads TGTGCCAGCAGTTCGTCCCACAGGGAGGCGGGCACTGAAGCTTTCTTT. Its protein product is CASSSSHREAGTEAFF.

In its sample, this clonotype was seen a few times. The chain carries TRBV20-1 and TRBJ2-3; tentative D call: TRBD2 (5 bases). V was trimmed by 4 bases and J by 4 bases, leaving 12 bases between them. The CDR3 extends over 13 amino acids. Germline-derived CDR1 and CDR2 are DFQATT and SNEGSKA (reference sequence). DNA of the CDR3: TGCAGTGCTAATAGGGAGAGAGCAGATACGCAGTATTTT. Amino acid sequence: CSANRERADTQYF.

The CDR3 here is CASSQDLTGELFF. The CDR3 DNA reads as TGTGCCAGCAGCCAAGACCTGACCGGGGAGCTGTTTTTT. The V and J genes are TRBV4-2 and TRBJ2-2; D not resolved. V was pared by 0 bases and J by 5 bases, with 4 bases between. Germline-derived CDR1 and CDR2 are LGHNA and YNFKEQ. This CDR3 contains 13 residues.

Many counts were recorded for this clonotype. The CDR3 reads CASSGTSGWNEQYF. CDR3 sequence (DNA): TGTGCCAGCAGCGGGACTAGCGGGTGGAACGAGCAGTACTTC. The rearrangement links TRBV12-3 or TRBV12-4 to TRBJ2-7; 12 positions agree with TRBD2. Trimming removed 6 bases from V and 5 bases from J; junction bases left unmatched: 5. The CDR3 runs to 14 residues.

There are a few counts of this clonotype. This chain uses TRBV12-3 or TRBV12-4 with TRBJ1-1; D remains unclear. The CDR3 runs to 14 residues. Deletions cut 3 bases from V and 4 bases from J, with 12 bases between. CDR3 bases: TGTGCCAGCAGTTTTTCACTCCGAGCCACTGAAGCTTTCTTT. It yields the protein CASSFSLRATEAFF.

A note on this clonotype: This may stem from a read error, because a much larger clone lies one nucleotide away. This is likely a read error, given that the CDR3 carries no conserved phenylalanine or tryptophan at its end. This chain uses TRBV7-9 with TRBJ1-1; D may be TRBD1 (5 bases). Germline CDR1 is SEHNR and CDR2 is FQNEAQ (reference sequence). V lost 5 bases and J lost 7, with 8 bases in between. This CDR3 has 11 amino acids. DNA of the CDR3: TGTGCCAGCAGCACTGACAGTGAAGCTTTCTAT. Protein sequence: CASSTDSEAFY.

Note on this clonotype: One base away lies a much larger clone, so this may be a sequencing read error. V is TRBV6-5 and J is TRBJ1-2, with 8 bases identical to TRBD1. Germline V lookup: CDR1 MNHEY, CDR2 SVGAGI. This CDR3 spans 15 amino acids. As DNA, the CDR3 is TGTGCCAACAGTGACGCCGGGACAGGCTACGGTGGCTACACCTTC. Translated, it gives CANSDAGTGYGGYTF.

This clonotype was recorded at least ten times. The chain recombines TRBV7-6 with TRBJ2-7; 10 bases match TRBD2. Trimming took 1 base from V and 2 from J; bases not matched to a gene: 2. Germline V gene lookup returns CDR1 SGHVS and CDR2 FNYEAQ. The CDR3 spans 15 residues. The chain's CDR3 is CASSLELAGAYEQYF. CDR3 DNA sequence: TGTGCCAGCAGCTTAGAGCTAGCGGGAGCCTACGAGCAGTACTTC.

Ten or more counts support this clonotype. This chain connects TRBV7-9 to TRBJ2-7; no firm D call. The germline V gene has CDR1 SEHNR and CDR2 FQNEAQ (reference sequence). This CDR3 has 13 residues. V was shortened by 1 base and J by 6 bases, with 10 bases between the two germline ends. CDR3 residues: CASSLGGGSEQYF. The CDR3 DNA reads TGTGCCAGCAGCTTAGGAGGTGGGTCCGAGCAGTACTTC.

This clonotype was observed at least ten times. J is TRBJ2-7 and V is TRBV12-3 or TRBV12-4, with TRBD1 as a possible D gene (7 bases). With 6 bases removed from V and 2 bases from J, the gap between germline ends came to 17 bases. The CDR3 covers 15 residues. The CDR3 DNA sequence: TGTGCCAGCAGGACTAGGGGGCCCTCCCCCTACGAGCAGTACTTC. Protein product: CASRTRGPSPYEQYF.

This clonotype occurred once. CDR3 region: CSARYGEQFF. The DNA for the CDR3 is TGCAGTGCTAGATATGGCGAGCAGTTCTTC. This chain joins TRBV20-1 and TRBJ2-1; D not certain. In germline, CDR1 is DFQATT, CDR2 SNEGSKA (reference sequence). This CDR3 has 10 residues. Trimming stripped 2 bases from V and 10 bases from J, with 6 bases between.

This clonotype was recorded many times. The chain is built from TRBV7-9 and TRBJ1-3, with D uncertain. CDR1 and CDR2 from the germline V gene are SEHNR and FQNEAQ (reference sequence). V shed 6 bases and J shed 4 bases, with 13 bases lying between them. The CDR3 extends over 14 amino acids. The CDR3, as DNA: TGTGCCAGCAGTCCCGACGGATTCGGAAACACCATATATTTT. Its protein is CASSPDGFGNTIYF.

The sample holds many counts of this clonotype. For the CDR3, the DNA is TGTGCCATCAGTGAGTCGCAGGGGACTAACTATGGCTACACCTTC. This sequence encodes CAISESQGTNYGYTF. The genes are TRBV10-3 and TRBJ1-2, with D perhaps matching TRBD1 (6 bases). V was trimmed by 0 bases and J by 0 bases, leaving 8 bases between them. The germline CDR1 and CDR2 sequences are ENHRY and SYGVKD. This CDR3 is built from 15 residues.

The genes are TRBV3-1 and TRBJ1-1, with 7 bases lining up with TRBD1. There are 17 residues in the CDR3. CDR1 is LGHDT and CDR2 is YNNKEL in the germline V gene (reference sequence). J lost 0 bases, V lost 0 bases, and 7 bases had no gene match. CDR3 region: CASSQEVTGRMNTEAFF. As DNA, the CDR3 is TGTGCCAGCAGCCAAGAGGTGACAGGGAGGATGAACACTGAAGCTTTCTTT.

This clonotype was seen just once. CDR3 sequence: CASSGADGYTF. Written as DNA, the CDR3 is TGCGCCAGCAGCGGGGCGGATGGCTACACCTTC. This sequence joins TRBV5-1 and TRBJ1-2; TRBD1 might be the D (5 bases). The CDR3 is 11 amino acids. Germline CDR1 reads SGHRS; CDR2 reads YFSETQ. V lost 4 bases to trimming and J lost 6 bases, with 7 bases between them.

The sample holds many counts of this clonotype. V is TRBV12-3 or TRBV12-4 and J is TRBJ2-1; D is undetermined. This CDR3 has 13 amino acids. Trimming removed 6 bases from V and 7 bases from J, with 13 bases in between. CDR3 nucleotide sequence: TGTGCCAGCAGGTTGACGAGAGAGAATGAGCAGTTCTTC. It codes for CASRLTRENEQFF.

On this clonotype itself: A read error may be the cause here, since a much bigger clone is one base away. The J gene is TRBJ2-7, the V gene TRBV27; TRBD2 matches at 11 bases. J lost 5 bases, V lost 10 bases, and 10 bases had no gene match. The CDR3 loop spans 14 amino acids. CDR1 is MNHEY, CDR2 SMNVEV, per germline (reference sequence). The chain's CDR3 is CANRTSGSNNEQYF. CDR3 DNA sequence: TGTGCCAACCGAACTAGCGGGAGTAACAACGAGCAGTACTTC.

The table lists this clonotype with many counts. The chain links TRBV27 to TRBJ1-2; TRBD1 aligns across 8 bases. CDR3 length equals 17 residues. V was pared by 0 bases and J by 0 bases, with 6 bases of the junction left unmatched. Germline V gene sequence: CDR1 MNHEY, CDR2 SMNVEV (reference sequence). CDR3 sequence reads: CASSLSPGTGANYGYTF. CDR3 nucleotides: TGTGCCAGCAGTTTATCCCCCGGGACAGGAGCTAACTATGGCTACACCTTC.

The table lists this clonotype with many counts. The chain employs TRBV7-8 and TRBJ2-1; D is ambiguous. The V end was cut by 1 base, the J end by 6 bases, with 13 bases between. This CDR3 has 15 residues. The germline V gene encodes CDR1 SGHVS and CDR2 FQNEAQ. CDR3 in amino acids: CASSLGLLKSNEQFF. The CDR3 DNA reads TGTGCCAGCAGCTTAGGCTTGCTGAAGTCCAATGAGCAGTTCTTC.

The table lists this clonotype with many counts. This chain uses TRBV7-6 with TRBJ1-1, with 8 bases fitting TRBD1. CDR1 is SGHVS, CDR2 FNYEAQ, per germline. V lost 1 base to trimming and J lost 5 bases; unmatched junction nucleotides: 9. This CDR3 is built from 16 residues. This chain's CDR3 is CASSLDQRTGWTEAFF. In DNA form, the CDR3 reads TGTGCCAGCAGCTTAGATCAGAGGACAGGGTGGACTGAAGCTTTCTTT. The full variable domain, in which reference TRBV7-6 and TRBJ1-1 provide the parts outside the CDR3, is GAGVSQSPRYKVTKRGQDVALRCDPISGHVSLYWYRQALGQGPEFLTYFNYEAQQDKSGLPNDRFSAERPEGSISTLTIQRTEQRDSAMYRCASSLDQRTGWTEAFFGQGTRLTVV.